The 32 T cell receptor beta chains listed next were all sequenced from one sample in a study of glioma-infiltrating T cells. TCR alpha and beta CDR3 regions were amplified from RNA using iRepertoire nested multiplex PCR. TCRdb recomputed calls from the multiplex PCR reads with MiXCR, one row per CDR3 protein. The profile covers more than 85,000 distinct CDR3 sequences, with around 25% appearing a single time and 35% taken by the ten largest. The sample consisted of glioma tissue, nonneoplastic brain tissue, or PBMCs (not recorded which). Receptor source: a human donor with low-grade glioma or glioblastoma, undergoing nonglioma brain surgery, or in good health (not recorded which).

In regard to this clonotype: This may stem from a read error, because a much larger clone lies one nucleotide away. The chain is built from TRBV28 and TRBJ1-3, with D perhaps matching TRBD1 (5 bases). Germline V gene lookup returns CDR1 MDHEN and CDR2 SYDVKM. This CDR3 contains 13 residues. CDR3 sequence reads: CAIRGFSGNTVYF. The CDR3 region has the DNA TGTGCCATCCGGGGGTTCTCTGGAAACACCGTATATTTT.

This clonotype has more than one count but fewer than ten. One base away lies a much larger clone, so this may be a sequencing read error. The chain joins TRBV4-2 to TRBJ1-1; a possible D gene is TRBD1 (5 bases). Trimming cost V 5 bases and J 0 bases, with 13 bases left between them. The germline V gene has CDR1 LGHNA and CDR2 YNFKEQ. The CDR3 has 15 residues. DNA of the CDR3: TGTGCCAGCAGCACGCCCAGGGCGATGAACACTGAAGCTTTCTTT. As protein: CASSTPRAMNTEAFF.

The table lists this clonotype with many counts. The chain recombines TRBV27 with TRBJ2-7; D is possibly TRBD1 or TRBD2 (5 bases each). This CDR3 has 15 residues. V shed 9 bases and J shed 2 bases, with 20 bases lying between them. Germline CDR1 MNHEY, CDR2 SMNVEV (reference sequence). The CDR3 loop is CASSPSGTVAYEQYF. The CDR3 DNA reads TGTGCCAGTTCGCCTTCCGGGACGGTCGCCTACGAGCAGTACTTC.

This clonotype has a count of ten or more. The chain uses TRBV20-1 and TRBJ1-5, with a possible D match to TRBD1 (6 bases). This CDR3 has 14 residues. The V end was cut by 6 bases, the J end by 4 bases, with 16 bases between. Germline loops: CDR1 DFQATT, CDR2 SNEGSKA (reference sequence). This CDR3 is CSAFPPGTNQPQHF. DNA of the CDR3: TGCAGTGCATTTCCCCCCGGGACAAATCAGCCCCAGCATTTT.

This CDR3 reads CASSESFTDTQYF. In DNA, the CDR3 is TGTGCCAGCAGTGAGAGCTTCACAGATACGCAGTATTTT. The chain recombines TRBV6-1 with TRBJ2-3; D not resolved. V was cut by 3 bases and J by 2 bases, with 6 bases left in between. Per the germline V gene, CDR1 is MNHNS and CDR2 is SASEGT. The CDR3 length is 13 residues.

In this sample, this clonotype turned up many times. The chain is built from TRBV7-9 and TRBJ2-3, with D perhaps matching TRBD2 (5 bases). This CDR3 has 13 amino acids. Per the germline V gene, CDR1 is SEHNR and CDR2 is FQNEAQ (reference sequence). Trimming removed 4 bases from V and 2 bases from J, with 7 bases in between. The CDR3, as DNA: TGTGCCAGCAGCTCGGACTTCACAGATACGCAGTATTTT. It encodes CASSSDFTDTQYF.

In its sample, this clonotype was seen many times. The genes are TRBV2 and TRBJ2-3; 7 bases map to TRBD2. The V and J ends lost 5 bases and 2 bases, in that order; junction bases with no gene match: 7. The CDR3 is made up of 15 amino acids. Germline CDR1 is SNHLY and CDR2 is FYNNEI. The CDR3 sequence: CASSTLSGYTDTQYF. The CDR3 DNA is TGTGCCAGCAGTACACTTAGCGGGTACACAGATACGCAGTATTTT.

This sequence joins TRBV29-1 and TRBJ1-5; D not resolved. Germline lookup yields CDR1 SQVTM and CDR2 ANQGSEA. This CDR3 has 12 amino acids. The V and J ends lost 4 bases and 6 bases respectively, with 10 bases between them. CDR3 protein: CSVVESGQPQHF. CDR3 coding DNA: TGCAGCGTTGTGGAGAGTGGTCAGCCCCAGCATTTT. The variable domain in full, completed from reference TRBV29-1 and TRBJ1-5, reads SAVISQKPSRDICQRGTSLTIQCQVDSQVTMMFWYRQQPGQSLTLIATANQGSEATYESGFVIDKFPISRPNLTFSTLTVSNMSPEDSSIYLCSVVESGQPQHFGDGTRLSIL.

This clonotype was detected many times. The V and J genes are TRBV2 and TRBJ2-1; no clear D. Trimming removed 3 bases from V and 9 bases from J, with 3 bases in between. CDR3 length equals 10 residues. In germline, CDR1 is SNHLY, CDR2 FYNNEI. CDR3 in amino acids: CASSEVEQFF. The CDR3 region has the DNA TGTGCCAGCAGTGAGGTTGAGCAGTTCTTC.

This clonotype was seen ten or more times. CDR3 DNA: TGTGCCAGCAGTTACCGGGGGAAGGGCTACGAGCAGTACTTC. This sequence encodes CASSYRGKGYEQYF. The rearrangement uses TRBV6-5 and TRBJ2-7; D might be TRBD2 (6 bases). CDR1 MNHEY and CDR2 SVGAGI come from the germline V gene. CDR3 length equals 14 residues. Trimming stripped 2 bases from V and 3 bases from J, with 11 bases between.

Comments on this clonotype: The junction departs from germline at one end; a sequencing error may be responsible. This chain uses TRBV7-6 with TRBJ2-3, with D perhaps matching TRBD1 (6 bases). The CDR3 extends over 16 amino acids. Germline V lookup: CDR1 SGHVS, CDR2 FNYEAQ. The CDR3: CASSHARGINTGTQYF. CDR3 coding DNA: TGTGCCAGCAGCCACGCTAGGGGGATTAACACAGGTACGCAGTATTTT.

Details on this clonotype: Given a much more abundant clone one base away, this may be a read error. The V and J genes are TRBV29-1 and TRBJ2-7; D is perhaps TRBD1 or TRBD2 (5 bases each). The CDR3 contains 13 residues. CDR1 is SQVTM, CDR2 ANQGSEA, per germline. V lost 8 bases to trimming and J lost 5 bases, with 19 bases between them. The DNA for the CDR3 is TGCAGCACCCCATCCGGGGCAGGGAACGAGCAGTACTTC. It specifies CSTPSGAGNEQYF.

Notes on this clonotype: The junction departs from the called germline gene at one end, perhaps through a read error. The J gene is TRBJ1-1, the V gene TRBV28, with D hard to call. Germline-derived CDR1 and CDR2 are MDHEN and SYDVKM. The CDR3 is 13 residues long. This CDR3 is CSSGLPQAAEAFF. The CDR3 DNA is TGTTCCAGCGGTTTACCCCAGGCGGCTGAAGCTTTCTTT.

V is TRBV5-1 and J is TRBJ2-3; unclear D gene. Germline assignment: CDR1 SGHRS and CDR2 YFSETQ. The ends were cut back, 0 bases at V and 0 bases at J, with 8 bases in the middle. The CDR3 is 15 residues long. This chain's CDR3 is CASSLGQASTDTQYF. In DNA form, the CDR3 reads TGCGCCAGCAGCTTGGGTCAGGCCAGCACAGATACGCAGTATTTT.

This clonotype was detected many times. This rearrangement joins TRBV7-2 to TRBJ2-1, with D possibly being TRBD1 (6 bases). Germline values: CDR1 SGHTA, CDR2 FQGNSA. Trimming cost V 4 bases and J 9 bases, with 16 bases left between them. This CDR3 region has 14 residues. Here the CDR3 reads CASSSNLQGTEQFF. The DNA of the CDR3 is TGTGCCAGCAGCTCTAACCTACAGGGTACTGAGCAGTTCTTC.

This chain joins TRBV27 and TRBJ2-5; TRBD1 agrees at 11 bases. The CDR3 runs 14 residues. Germline CDR1 and CDR2: MNHEY and SMNVEV (reference sequence). J lost 4 bases, V lost 8 bases, and 6 bases had no gene match. The CDR3 here is CASGTGGYRETQYF. Here the CDR3 DNA reads TGTGCCAGCGGGACAGGGGGATACCGAGAGACCCAGTACTTC.

Comment on this clonotype: A clone one base away is much larger, so this may be a read error. The chain combines TRBV9 with TRBJ1-5; D perhaps matches TRBD1 (5 bases). There are 14 residues in the CDR3. The germline V gene encodes CDR1 SGDLS and CDR2 YYNGEE. The CDR3 DNA reads TGTGCCAGTAGTCAGGGCTCATCCAATCGGCCCCAGCATTTT. This encodes CASSQGSSNRPQHF.

This clonotype was observed at least ten times. V usage is TRBV7-9 and J usage is TRBJ2-3, with D hard to call. The CDR3 sequence is 14 residues long. Germline CDR1 SEHNR, CDR2 FQNEAQ (reference sequence). V lost 5 bases and J lost 2, with 11 bases in between. Here the CDR3 DNA reads TGTGCCAGCAGCCCAGAGTTCTTCACAGATACGCAGTATTTT. Residues: CASSPEFFTDTQYF.

This clonotype was recorded at least ten times. The rearrangement links TRBV11-3 to TRBJ2-3, with a possible D match to TRBD1 (5 bases). The CDR3 covers 14 residues. V shed 3 bases and J shed 4 bases, with 11 bases lying between them. CDR1 is SGHNT and CDR2 is YENEEA in the germline V gene. CDR3 sequence (DNA): TGTGCCAGCAGCTTCGGACACTCCGCAGATACGCAGTATTTT. Translated: CASSFGHSADTQYF.

This clonotype was picked up many times. The V call is TRBV5-1, the J call TRBJ1-1; TRBD1 matches 9 bases. V lost 6 bases, J lost 5 bases, and 8 bases stayed unmatched. This CDR3 contains 14 residues. Germline V gene sequence: CDR1 SGHRS, CDR2 YFSETQ. CDR3: CASNPTGGSTEAFF. The DNA for the CDR3 is TGCGCCAGCAACCCGACAGGGGGTAGTACTGAAGCTTTCTTT.

This clonotype appeared many times. V and J are TRBV27 and TRBJ2-7; 7 bases agree with TRBD1. J lost 5 bases, V lost 4 bases, and 8 bases had no gene match. Germline CDR1 MNHEY, CDR2 SMNVEV (reference sequence). CDR3 length equals 14 residues. The CDR3 sequence is CASSSDRARNEQYF. The CDR3 nucleotides are TGTGCCAGCAGTTCAGACAGGGCAAGGAACGAGCAGTACTTC.

About this clonotype: One end of the junction varies from germline; a read error may be responsible. This chain connects TRBV6-1 to TRBJ1-3; maybe TRBD1 (5 bases). CDR1 and CDR2 from the germline V gene are MNHNS and SASEGT. The CDR3 is 16 amino acids. The CDR3 region is CASSLTRGNSVNTIYF. The CDR3 nucleotides are TGTGCCAGCAGTCTTACAAGGGGAAACTCTGTAAACACCATATACTTT.

Ten or more counts support this clonotype. CDR3 coding DNA: TGCGCCATGTCCAGAGCAGGGAATCAGCCCCAGCATTTT. Amino acid sequence: CAMSRAGNQPQHF. The gene calls are TRBV4-3 and TRBJ1-5, with D possibly being TRBD1 (5 bases). The CDR3 covers 13 residues. Germline V gene sequence: CDR1 LGHNA, CDR2 YSLEER. V lost 10 bases to trimming and J lost 4 bases, with 14 bases between them.

This chain links TRBV15 with TRBJ2-2; D is ambiguous. The ends were cut back, 2 bases at V and 4 bases at J, with 5 bases in the middle. The CDR3 has 13 amino acids. Germline values: CDR1 LNHNV, CDR2 YYDKDF (reference sequence). This CDR3 reads CATSRYSTGELFF. The CDR3 nucleotides are TGTGCCACCAGCAGATACTCCACCGGGGAGCTGTTTTTT.

This clonotype was detected many times. This chain uses TRBV3-1 with TRBJ2-1, with 8 bases identical to TRBD2. Germline CDR1 and CDR2: LGHDT and YNNKEL (reference sequence). This CDR3 comprises 16 residues. V shed 4 bases, J shed 5 bases, and the junction held 10 bases outside the gene matches. CDR3 nucleotides: TGTGCCAGCAGCCCGTACTTAGCGGGGATTGACAATGAGCAGTTCTTC. Translated: CASSPYLAGIDNEQFF.

This clonotype was seen at least ten times. The DNA of the CDR3 is TGTGCCAGCAGGAATGGACAGGGTGAGGGCTACACCTTC. This codes for CASRNGQGEGYTF. The rearrangement links TRBV6-4 to TRBJ1-2; TRBD1 matches 8 bases. Germline assignment: CDR1 MRHNA and CDR2 SNTAGT. There are 13 residues in the CDR3. Unmatched junction bases numbered 8, after V lost 6 bases and J lost 8 bases.

Worth noting for this clonotype: One end of the junction is discordant with germline, which a read error may explain. This chain joins TRBV20-1 and TRBJ2-1, with 13 bases that match TRBD2. The CDR3 extends over 21 amino acids. Germline CDR1 DFQATT, CDR2 SNEGSKA (reference sequence). CDR3 sequence reads: CIARPRPKGLAGALTYNEQFF. As DNA, the CDR3 is TGCATTGCTAGACCTAGACCAAAAGGACTAGCGGGGGCCCTTACTTACAATGAGCAGTTCTTC.

This clonotype was recorded at least ten times. This rearrangement joins TRBV10-3 to TRBJ1-1; D is ambiguous. This CDR3 is built from 14 residues. Per the germline V gene, CDR1 is ENHRY and CDR2 is SYGVKD. Trimming left V 3 bases short and J 4 bases short, with 12 bases between. The CDR3 sequence: CAISDTGSGTEAFF. The CDR3 DNA sequence: TGTGCCATCAGTGATACGGGTTCGGGCACTGAAGCTTTCTTT.

In the case of this clonotype: It may be a read error: a sequence one base away is much more abundant. The CDR3 protein is CSVVPASATQDTQYF. CDR3 nucleotide sequence: TGCAGCGTTGTGCCGGCGTCAGCTACCCAAGATACCCAGTACTTC. The V gene is TRBV29-1, the J gene TRBJ2-5; D unclear. This CDR3 region has 15 residues. Germline CDR1 is SQVTM and CDR2 is ANQGSEA.

With regard to this clonotype: Since a much larger clone is just one base distant, this may be a read error. The chain uses TRBV6-1 and TRBJ2-1; 12 positions agree with TRBD2. Germline CDR1 is MNHNS and CDR2 is SASEGT. The CDR3 spans 16 residues. The V and J ends lost 4 bases and 5 bases, in that order; junction bases with no gene match: 6. In DNA, the CDR3 is TGTGCCAGCAGTGGGCTAGCGGGAGGGCCCAACAATGAGCAGTTCTTC. Translated, it gives CASSGLAGGPNNEQFF.

This clonotype showed up many times. This chain joins TRBV19 and TRBJ2-2; D not resolved. CDR1 is LNHDA, CDR2 SQIVND, per germline (reference sequence). V dropped 5 bases and J dropped 6 bases, with 10 bases sitting between them. The CDR3 is made up of 13 amino acids. CDR3 coding DNA: TGTGCCAGTAGTCCGCCCTACGCCGGGGAGCTGTTTTTT. Protein: CASSPPYAGELFF.

This clonotype was found many times. The rearrangement links TRBV10-3 to TRBJ1-2; D is possibly TRBD1 (6 bases). Germline V gene data show CDR1 as ENHRY and CDR2 as SYGVKD. The CDR3 is 12 residues long. V was cut by 11 bases and J by 3 bases, with 13 bases left in between. CDR3 sequence: CAAQGTDYGYTF. CDR3 nucleotides: TGTGCCGCACAGGGTACGGACTATGGCTACACCTTC.